The clone carrying this T cell receptor beta chain was counted ten times or more. The antigen is not known. Time point of the sample: sample taken at primary tumor resection. No cell sorting; template was whole RNA from tumor, lung tissue or PBMC. Donation came from around 72 patients with untreated early-stage non-small cell lung cancer. In the library, each TCR cDNA molecule bore its own unique molecular identifier. TCRdb independently ran MiXCR on the 5' RACE reads; one entry per CDR3 protein. The sample consists of 1,600 or so distinct CDR3 sequences, 25% of them appearing once. Germline V gene sequence: CDR1 SEHNR, CDR2 FQNEAQ (reference sequence). V was shortened by 2 bases and J by 4 bases, with 14 bases between the two germline ends. The CDR3 consists of 15 residues. These data belong to a study of spatial heterogeneity in lung cancer. Looking at the study overall: For the average unique TCR and UMI combination, more than nine occurrences appeared in raw reads.

Findings of the study overall: Circulating ubiquitous expanded tumor TCRs were observed more frequently at resection than at follow-up.

V is TRBV7-9 and J is TRBJ1-1; no reliable D call. The origin of this receptor is a male donor with early-stage non-small cell lung cancer. The sequencing used PBMCs, collected at surgery. The CDR3 DNA reads as TGTGCCAGCAGCTTACAGCCTCCAGGAGTCACTGAAGCTTTCTTT. Protein sequence: CASSLQPPGVTEAFF.